A selection of T cell receptor beta chains follows, all from one sample in a study of low-dose radiotherapy and immunotherapy resistance in tumors. One entry per CDR3 protein, called by TCRdb with MiXCR from the reads. The sample comprises about 91,000 distinct CDR3 sequences, 20% to 25% of which are singletons, and about 13% rests with the top ten. The sample consisted of PBMCs, taken after low-dose radiotherapy plus immunotherapy. The receptor source for this set is a female donor with ovarian cancer. Both conserved end residues are part of each CDR3. D genes are given only for firm matches. A clone size is listed for some rows: how often the clone was seen (once, few, many), or a class if it is expanded.

>TRBV20-1|.|many|TRBJ2-5
TGCAGTGCTATGACCGGGACGGACCAAGAGACCCAGTACTTC
CSAMTGTDQETQYF
>TRBV5-1|.|many|TRBJ2-3
TGCGCCAGCAGCTTGGGAGTGTTGGGTAGCACAGATACGCAGTATTTT
CASSLGVLGSTDTQYF
>TRBV9|.|many|TRBJ1-1
TGTGCCAGCAGCGACCGGCGGGACACTGAAGCTTTCTTT
CASSDRRDTEAFF
>TRBV6-2/TRBV6-3|TRBD1|.|TRBJ2-1
TGTGCCAGCAGTGACAGGGTGTCCGAGTTCTTC
CASSDRVSEFF
>TRBV4-3|.|many|TRBJ2-4
TGCGCCAGCAGCCAAGGCGGGCTGGGGGCCAAAAACATTCAGTACTTC
CASSQGGLGAKNIQYF
>TRBV20-1|TRBD2|many|TRBJ2-1
TGCAGTGCCGCGATGGGACTAGCGGGACGTTATGAGCAGTTCTTC
CSAAMGLAGRYEQFF
>TRBV5-4|.|few|TRBJ2-2
TGTGCCAGCAGCTTTTCGGACCGAAATCCCACCGGGGAGCTGTTTTTT
CASSFSDRNPTGELFF
>TRBV5-1|.|many|TRBJ2-5
TGCGCCAGCAGCTTGGGACCAAGGGAGACCCAGTACTTC
CASSLGPRETQYF
>TRBV20-1|.|many|TRBJ2-7
TGCAGTGCTAGAGAGGGGGACTACGAGCAGTACTTC
CSAREGDYEQYF
>TRBV20-1|.|many|TRBJ2-3
TGCAGTGCTAGCCCCGGGGCGGGCACAGATACGCAGTATTTT
CSASPGAGTDTQYF
>TRBV20-1|TRBD1|many|TRBJ2-2
TGCAGTGCTCTTCCGGGGACAGGGTACACCGGGGAGCTGTTTTTT
CSALPGTGYTGELFF
>TRBV28|.|many|TRBJ2-2
TGTGCCAGTTGCGGCTACCAAGGGGTAGTCGGGGAGCTGTTTTTT
CASCGYQGVVGELFF
>TRBV12-3/TRBV12-4|TRBD2|many|TRBJ2-2
TGTGCCAGCAGTCGGACTAGTAAGAACACCGGGGAGCTGTTTTTT
CASSRTSKNTGELFF
>TRBV7-9|.|many|TRBJ1-1
TGTGCCAGCAGCTTAGCGCTTCTACGGGAGGGTACTGAAGCTTTCTTT
CASSLALLREGTEAFF
>TRBV6-2/TRBV6-3|TRBD1|many|TRBJ2-5
TGTGCCAGCAATACAGGGGAATTAGAGACCCAGTACTTC
CASNTGELETQYF
>TRBV28|.|once|TRBJ2-7
TGTGCCAGCAGTTTCGTATCCCCCCCCGAGCAGTACTTC
CASSFVSPPEQYF
>TRBV28|TRBD2|many|TRBJ2-5
TGTGCCAGCAGTTCGGGGGGGGGGCGGAGAGAGACCCAGTACTTC
CASSSGGGRRETQYF
>TRBV24-1|TRBD2|many|TRBJ2-1
TGTGCCACCAGTGATTCAGTGAGCGGGGTGTCTCCCTACAATGAGCAGTTCTTC
CATSDSVSGVSPYNEQFF
>TRBV18|TRBD1|.|TRBJ1-5
TGTGCCAGCTCGCTTGGACAGGGAGATCAGCCCCAGCATTTT
CASSLGQGDQPQHF
>TRBV30|TRBD1|.|TRBJ1-3
TGTGCCTGGGGCCTTACAGGGGGCTCTGGAAACACCATATATTTT
CAWGLTGGSGNTIYF
>TRBV7-9|.|many|TRBJ2-2
TGTGCCAGCGTTCGCCAGAACACCGGGGAGCTGTTTTTT
CASVRQNTGELFF
>TRBV11-3|.|many|TRBJ1-4
TGTGCCAGCAGCTTACAAACGCGTGAAAAACTGTTTTTT
CASSLQTREKLFF
>TRBV6-6|TRBD1|many|TRBJ1-2
TGTGCCAGCAGTTACTCCGGGACAGGGCCCGGCTACACCTTC
CASSYSGTGPGYTF
>TRBV11-2|TRBD2|.|TRBJ2-2
TGTGCCAGCAGCCTCCCGCCAAGTTTAGCGGGAGGCTCGAACACCGGGGAGCTGTTTTTT
CASSLPPSLAGGSNTGELFF
>TRBV4-2|TRBD2|many|TRBJ2-2
TGTGCCAGCAGCCAAGATCGCTGGAGAAGCGGGAAGAACACCGGGGAGCTGTTTTTT
CASSQDRWRSGKNTGELFF
>TRBV29-1|.|many|TRBJ2-1
TGCAGCGTTGAAGCCCGGGACCGACCCAATGAGCAGTTCTTC
CSVEARDRPNEQFF
>TRBV20-1|TRBD1|.|TRBJ2-3
TGCAGTGCTAGGACCGGAGGACAGGGAGGCACAGATACGCAGTATTTT
CSARTGGQGGTDTQYF
>TRBV6-2/TRBV6-3|.|many|TRBJ2-1
TGTGCCAGCAGTTTCAGCGCTTATTACAATGAGCAGTTCTTC
CASSFSAYYNEQFF
>TRBV19|.|.|TRBJ1-1
TGTGCCAGCCTCCCGGGGGGGCGGAACACTGAAGCTTTCTTT
CASLPGGRNTEAFF
>TRBV5-4|.|many|TRBJ1-1
TGTGCCAGCAGCTTACGTGGGAACATACACACTGAAGCTTTCTTT
CASSLRGNIHTEAFF
>TRBV29-1|.|.|TRBJ2-7
TGCAGCGTTGAACAACAGGGAGTGCTACACGAGCAGTACTTC
CSVEQQGVLHEQYF
>TRBV6-2/TRBV6-3|.|many|TRBJ2-4
TGTGCCAGCAGCCATGCGAGGGGCATTCAGTACTTC
CASSHARGIQYF
>TRBV20-1|TRBD2|many|TRBJ2-4
TGCAGTGCTAGTTCGCTAGCGGAAGAAGCCAAAAACATTCAGTACTTC
CSASSLAEEAKNIQYF
>TRBV5-1|.|many|TRBJ1-1
TGCGCCAGCAGCTTGGGTGTAGGAGCCACTGAAGCTTTCTTT
CASSLGVGATEAFF
>TRBV20-1|.|many|TRBJ1-5
TGCAGTGCCCTACCCAGTTATAGCAATCAGCCCCAGCATTTT
CSALPSYSNQPQHF
>TRBV3-1|.|.|TRBJ1-4
.
CASSRQGGGTTNEKLFFF
>TRBV30|TRBD1|few|TRBJ1-2
TGTGCCTGGAGCGCGCGGACACAGGGGGCAGGCTACACCTTC
CAWSARTQGAGYTF
>TRBV7-9|.|many|TRBJ1-2
TGTGCCAGCAGCCCACAAGCCCCCCAGACACTGCCCGGCTACACCTTC
CASSPQAPQTLPGYTF
>TRBV20-1|.|few|TRBJ1-1
TGCAGTGCTGAAGACCGGGACCGGGGTTTGGAAGCTTTCTTT
CSAEDRDRGLEAFF
>TRBV20-1|.|many|TRBJ1-2
TGCAGTGCTCGAGCGGGGCCCCTGCCGTATGGCTACACCTTC
CSARAGPLPYGYTF
>TRBV6-4|TRBD2|many|TRBJ2-1
TGTGCCAGCAGTGGCCTAGCGGGGGGGCCTCACAATGAGCAGTTCTTC
CASSGLAGGPHNEQFF
>TRBV2|.|many|TRBJ1-4
TGTGCCAGCAGTGTGACAGACGAAAAACTGTTTTTT
CASSVTDEKLFF
>TRBV6-2/TRBV6-3|.|.|TRBJ2-4
TGTGCCAGCAGTCACAGCAGGGGAGCCAAAAACATTCAGTACTTC
CASSHSRGAKNIQYF
>TRBV19|.|.|TRBJ2-2
.
CASTGQGRRTGELFFF
>TRBV28|TRBD1|.|TRBJ2-3
TGTGCCAGCAGTTTAGCGGGACAGGGGGACGCAGATACGCAGTATTTT
CASSLAGQGDADTQYF
>TRBV13|.|many|TRBJ2-7
TGTGCCAGCAGCTACGGACCAGAGAAGTACGAGCAGTACTTC
CASSYGPEKYEQYF
>TRBV7-2|.|many|TRBJ1-1
TGTGCCAGCAGCGAAATTGGGGGTTGGGGTGGGGGGCCGGCTTTCTTT
CASSEIGGWGGGPAFF
>TRBV5-5|.|.|TRBJ2-2
TGTGCCAGCAGCTTGGGAAACCCGCACACCGGGGAGCTGTTTTTT
CASSLGNPHTGELFF
>TRBV27|TRBD1|many|TRBJ1-6
TGTGCCAGCAGTTTATATCCCCCTCAGGGGGGCGCTTCACCCCTCCACTTT
CASSLYPPQGGASPLHF
>TRBV4-2|.|many|TRBJ2-5
TGTGCCAGCAGCCAAGACCCTACCCGGTCCGGCCAGTACTTC
CASSQDPTRSGQYF
>TRBV4-2|TRBD2|many|TRBJ2-3
TGTGCCAGCAGCAAGTCAAGGGGCGGACTAGCGGGACCAATAACAAGCACAGATACGCAGTATTTT
CASSKSRGGLAGPITSTDTQYF
>TRBV30|.|few|TRBJ2-2
TGTGCCTGGAGGGACAGTTCCGACACCGGGGAGCTGTTTTTT
CAWRDSSDTGELFF
>TRBV6-2/TRBV6-3|.|.|TRBJ1-1
TGTGCCAGCAGTACGCCTCGCGGGGGGGGCACTGAAGCTTTCTTT
CASSTPRGGGTEAFF
>TRBV24-1|TRBD2|many|TRBJ2-1
TGTGCCACCAGTGCAGCCGGGACTAGCGGGAGGGGGGAGCAGTTCTTC
CATSAAGTSGRGEQFF